This entry lists 9 T cell receptor beta chains sequenced from one sample in a study of glioma-infiltrating T cells after dendritic cell vaccination. The method was immunoSEQ multiplex PCR; TCRdb's version includes in-frame clones alone and lacks a portion of them. This sample carries some 70,000 clones, approximately 78% of them seen once, and the ten largest clones take around 9.6%. The input for sequencing was blood, taken before dendritic cell vaccination. The source of these receptors is a human donor with glioblastoma.

This clone has just one count. The rearrangement joins TRBV5-1 to TRBJ1-4; 7 positions match TRBD1. V shed 2 bases, J shed 8 bases, and the junction held 9 bases outside the gene matches. CDR3 size: 15 residues. Germline V gene data show CDR1 as SGHRS and CDR2 as YFSETQ. The chain's CDR3 is CASSLAGTEGEKLFF. Here the CDR3 DNA reads TGCGCCAGCAGCTTAGCCGGGACAGAGGGGGAAAAACTGTTTTTT.

The gene calls are TRBV6-5 and TRBJ1-1, with 7 bases identical to TRBD1. V shed 6 bases, J shed 4 bases, and the junction held 5 bases outside the gene matches. Germline V gene data show CDR1 as MNHEY and CDR2 as SVGAGI. There are 13 residues in the CDR3. CDR3 nucleotides: TGTGCCAGCAGGAGGGGGCGCAGCACTGAAGCTTTCTTT. Amino acid sequence: CASRRGRSTEAFF.

This clone was found a few times. The CDR3 bases are TGTGCCAGCAGCTCCCAATACACGAACACTGAAGCTTTCTTT. Its protein product is CASSSQYTNTEAFF. The chain employs TRBV7-9 and TRBJ1-1; D not resolved. CDR1 is SEHNR and CDR2 is FQNEAQ in the germline V gene (reference sequence). The CDR3 covers 14 residues. V was clipped by 4 bases and J by 1 base, with 10 bases between them.

The chain employs TRBV19 and TRBJ2-7; D perhaps matches TRBD2 (6 bases). The CDR3 length is 14 residues. Germline-derived CDR1 and CDR2 are LNHDA and SQIVND (reference sequence). Trimming took off 5 bases at V and 0 bases at J, with 11 bases between the two ends. The CDR3 DNA is TGTGCCAGTAGTCGGGCGGGGAGCTCCTACGAGCAGTACTTC. Protein product: CASSRAGSSYEQYF.

The genes are TRBV5-1 and TRBJ2-1, with 9 bases aligning to TRBD2. Germline V gene data show CDR1 as SGHRS and CDR2 as YFSETQ. The ends lost 3 bases at V and 2 bases at J; junction bases unmatched: 3. CDR3 length equals 15 residues. CDR3 residues: CASSWGLAAYNEQFF. CDR3 bases: TGCGCCAGCAGCTGGGGACTAGCTGCCTACAATGAGCAGTTCTTC. The full variable domain, completed using reference TRBV5-1 and TRBJ2-1, is KAGVTQTPRYLIKTRGQQVTLSCSPISGHRSVSWYQQTPGQGLQFLFEYFSETQRNKGNFPGRFSGRQFSNSRSEMNVSTLELGDSALYLCASSWGLAAYNEQFFGPGTRLTVL.

The rearrangement links TRBV19 to TRBJ2-7; 7 bases align to TRBD1. V was pared by 5 bases and J by 1 base, with 8 bases of the junction left unmatched. The germline CDR1 and CDR2 sequences are LNHDA and SQIVND (reference sequence). The CDR3 is 15 residues long. The CDR3 reads CASSSTGSGSYEQYF. CDR3 coding DNA: TGTGCCAGTAGTTCGACAGGGTCGGGGTCCTACGAGCAGTACTTC.

This clone occurred a few times. V usage is TRBV11-2 and J usage is TRBJ1-2, with D unclear. V shed 7 bases and J shed 4 bases, with 10 bases lying between them. Germline V gene lookup returns CDR1 SGHAT and CDR2 FQNNGV. The CDR3 sequence is 12 residues long. Written as DNA, the CDR3 is TGTGCCAGCAACTCCGAGAGCTATGGCTACACCTTC. Protein sequence: CASNSESYGYTF.

The chain links TRBV18 to TRBJ2-7; tentatively, D is TRBD2 (5 bases). Germline V gene sequence: CDR1 KGHSH, CDR2 LQKENI. With 3 bases removed from V and 12 bases from J, the gap between germline ends came to 15 bases. This CDR3 is built from 12 residues. CDR3 DNA: TGTGCCAGCTCACCCGGAGAGGGCCTCGGGTACTTC. The encoded protein is CASSPGEGLGYF.

This clone was recorded a few times. An end of the junction does not agree with germline; a read error may underlie this. The chain combines TRBV7-7 with TRBJ2-3; the D gene is possibly TRBD2 (6 bases). The germline V gene encodes CDR1 SSHAT and CDR2 FNYEAQ (reference sequence). The CDR3 runs to 16 residues. The CDR3 DNA reads TGTGCTAGCAGCTTAAGAGAAGGGGACTCAGGGGATACGCAGTATTTT. Its translation: CASSLREGDSGDTQYF.